This TCR beta chain was identified during a study of early T cells in non-severe SARS-CoV-2 infection. In the study overall: Sequencing targeted bulk RNA from unsorted whole blood, leaving chains unpaired.

Germline V gene data show CDR1 as MGHRA and CDR2 as YSYEKL. V was shortened by 1 base and J by 3 bases, with 13 bases between the two germline ends. The CDR3 extends over 15 amino acids. Study conclusions and caveats: Clonotype matching in VDJdb favored anti-spike CD8 responses and did not capture private and CD4 specificities.

Molecules of cDNA were individually given unique molecular identifiers that were attached to them. TCRdb fed the 5' RACE reads into MiXCR, producing one record per CDR3 protein. Of around 50,000 distinct CDR3 sequences in the sample, roughly 10% are singletons; the top ten hold roughly a tenth. Details on this clonotype: The antigen remains unidentified.

The chain uses TRBV4-1 and TRBJ2-7, with a weak D call TRBD1 (6 bases). This TCR was sampled from an adult who was a healthcare worker with PCR-confirmed SARS-CoV-2 infection or an uninfected control (not recorded which). Sequencing used whole blood. Written as DNA, the CDR3 is TGCGCCAGCAGCCAAGCAACGGGACACTACTACGAGCAGTACTTC. It yields the protein CASSQATGHYYEQYF.